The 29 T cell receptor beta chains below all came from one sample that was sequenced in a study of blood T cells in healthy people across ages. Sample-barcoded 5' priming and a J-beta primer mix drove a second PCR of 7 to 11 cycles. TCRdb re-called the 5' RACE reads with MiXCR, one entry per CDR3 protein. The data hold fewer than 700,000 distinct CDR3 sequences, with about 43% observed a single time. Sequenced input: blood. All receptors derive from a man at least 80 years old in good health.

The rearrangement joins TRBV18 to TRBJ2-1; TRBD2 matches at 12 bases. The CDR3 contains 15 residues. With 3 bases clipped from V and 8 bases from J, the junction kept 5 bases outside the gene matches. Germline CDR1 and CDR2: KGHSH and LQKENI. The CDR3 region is CASSPSTSGGHEQFF. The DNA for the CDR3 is TGTGCCAGCTCACCTTCGACTAGCGGGGGCCATGAGCAGTTCTTC.

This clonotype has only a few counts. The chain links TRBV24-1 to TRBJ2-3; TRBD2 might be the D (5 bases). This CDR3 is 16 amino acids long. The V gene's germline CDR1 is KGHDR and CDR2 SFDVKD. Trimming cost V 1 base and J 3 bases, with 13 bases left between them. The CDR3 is CATSDFASSGTDTQYF. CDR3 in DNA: TGTGCCACCAGTGATTTCGCTAGCTCTGGAACAGATACGCAGTATTTT.

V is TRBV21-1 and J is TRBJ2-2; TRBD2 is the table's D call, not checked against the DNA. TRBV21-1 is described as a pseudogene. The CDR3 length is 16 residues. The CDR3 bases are TGTGCCAGCAACCCGGGACTAGCGGGGAACACCGGGGAGCTGTTTTTT. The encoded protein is CASNPGLAGNTGELFF.

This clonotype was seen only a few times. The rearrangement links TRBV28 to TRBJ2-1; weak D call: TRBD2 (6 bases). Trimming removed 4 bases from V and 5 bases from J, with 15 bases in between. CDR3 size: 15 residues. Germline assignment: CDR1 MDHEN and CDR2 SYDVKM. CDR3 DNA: TGTGCCAGCAGTTCCCGACTAGGAAGTAACAATGAGCAGTTCTTC. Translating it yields CASSSRLGSNNEQFF.

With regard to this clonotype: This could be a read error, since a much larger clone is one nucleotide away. CDR3 sequence reads: CASSAGGVEETQFF. Written as DNA, the CDR3 is TGTGCCAGCAGCGCCGGGGGGGTGGAAGAGACCCAGTTCTTC. The chain uses TRBV9 and TRBJ2-1, with 8 bases that match TRBD2. V was pared by 3 bases and J by 13 bases, with 12 bases of the junction left unmatched. The CDR3 has 14 amino acids. Per the germline V gene, CDR1 is SGDLS and CDR2 is YYNGEE.

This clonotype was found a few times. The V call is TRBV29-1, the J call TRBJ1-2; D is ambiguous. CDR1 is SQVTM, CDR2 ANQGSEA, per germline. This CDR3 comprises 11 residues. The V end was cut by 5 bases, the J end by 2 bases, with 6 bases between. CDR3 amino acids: CSVILNYGYTF. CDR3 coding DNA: TGCAGCGTTATCCTGAACTATGGCTACACCTTC. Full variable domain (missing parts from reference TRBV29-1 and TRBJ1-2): SAVISQKPSRDICQRGTSLTIQCQVDSQVTMMFWYRQQPGQSLTLIATANQGSEATYESGFVIDKFPISRPNLTFSTLTVSNMSPEDSSIYLCSVILNYGYTFGSGTRLTVV.

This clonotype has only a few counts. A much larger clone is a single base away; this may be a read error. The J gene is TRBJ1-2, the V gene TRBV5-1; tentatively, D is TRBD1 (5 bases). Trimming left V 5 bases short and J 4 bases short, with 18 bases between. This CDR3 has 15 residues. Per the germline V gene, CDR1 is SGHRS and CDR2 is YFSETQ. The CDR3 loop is CASRQASDSFYGYTF. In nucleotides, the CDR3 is TGCGCCAGCAGACAAGCCAGCGACAGCTTCTATGGCTACACCTTC.

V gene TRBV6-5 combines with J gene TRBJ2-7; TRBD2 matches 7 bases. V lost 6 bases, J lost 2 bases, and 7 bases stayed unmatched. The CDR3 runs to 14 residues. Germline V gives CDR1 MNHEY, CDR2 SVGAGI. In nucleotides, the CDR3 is TGTGCCAGCAGGGGAGGGACTCCCCCCTACGAGCAGTACTTC. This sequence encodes CASRGGTPPYEQYF.

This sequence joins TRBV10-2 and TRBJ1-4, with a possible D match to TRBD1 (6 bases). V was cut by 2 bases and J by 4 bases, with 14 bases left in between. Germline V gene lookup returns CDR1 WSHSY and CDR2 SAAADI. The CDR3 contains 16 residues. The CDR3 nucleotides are TGCGCCAGCAGTGAGACTATGGGACATTATAATGAAAAACTGTTTTTT. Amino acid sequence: CASSETMGHYNEKLFF.

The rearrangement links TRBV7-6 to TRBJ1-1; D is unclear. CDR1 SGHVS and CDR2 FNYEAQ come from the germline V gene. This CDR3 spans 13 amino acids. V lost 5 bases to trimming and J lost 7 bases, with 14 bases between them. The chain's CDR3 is CASSVKGGSEAFF. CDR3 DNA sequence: TGTGCCAGCAGCGTAAAGGGCGGGAGTGAAGCTTTCTTT. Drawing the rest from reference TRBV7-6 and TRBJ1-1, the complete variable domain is GAGVSQSPRYKVTKRGQDVALRCDPISGHVSLYWYRQALGQGPEFLTYFNYEAQQDKSGLPNDRFSAERPEGSISTLTIQRTEQRDSAMYRCASSVKGGSEAFFGQGTRLTVV.

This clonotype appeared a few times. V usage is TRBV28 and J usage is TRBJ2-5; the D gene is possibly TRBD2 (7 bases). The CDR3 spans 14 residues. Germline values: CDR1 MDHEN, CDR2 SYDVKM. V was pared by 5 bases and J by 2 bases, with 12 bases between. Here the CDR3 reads CASSEGGAQETQYF. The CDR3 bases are TGTGCCAGCAGTGAAGGGGGGGCACAAGAGACCCAGTACTTC.

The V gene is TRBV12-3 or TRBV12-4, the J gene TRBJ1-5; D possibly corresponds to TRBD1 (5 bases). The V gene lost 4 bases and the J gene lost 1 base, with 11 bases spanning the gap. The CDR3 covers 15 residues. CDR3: CASSSEGNSNQPQHF. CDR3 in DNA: TGTGCCAGCAGTTCGGAGGGGAACAGCAATCAGCCCCAGCATTTT.

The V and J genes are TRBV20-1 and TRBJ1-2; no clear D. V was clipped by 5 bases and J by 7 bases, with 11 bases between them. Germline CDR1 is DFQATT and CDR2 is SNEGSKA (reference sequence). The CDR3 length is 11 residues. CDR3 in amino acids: CSAGPRAGYTF. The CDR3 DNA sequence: TGCAGTGCTGGCCCACGGGCTGGCTACACCTTC.

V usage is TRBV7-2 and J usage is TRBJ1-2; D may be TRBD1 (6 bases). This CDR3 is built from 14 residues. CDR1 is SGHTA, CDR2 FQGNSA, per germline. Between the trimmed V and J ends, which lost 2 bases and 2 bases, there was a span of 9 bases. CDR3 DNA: TGTGCCAGCAGCTTAACCGACAGGAACTATGGCTACACCTTC. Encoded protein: CASSLTDRNYGYTF.

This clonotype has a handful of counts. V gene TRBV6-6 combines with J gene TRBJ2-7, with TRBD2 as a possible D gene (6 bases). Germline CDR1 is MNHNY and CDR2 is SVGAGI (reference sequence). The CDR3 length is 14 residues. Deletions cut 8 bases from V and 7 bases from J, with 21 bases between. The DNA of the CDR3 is TGTGCCAGCGCCTTGGAGGGCACATCTCTAGAGCAGTACTTC. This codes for CASALEGTSLEQYF.

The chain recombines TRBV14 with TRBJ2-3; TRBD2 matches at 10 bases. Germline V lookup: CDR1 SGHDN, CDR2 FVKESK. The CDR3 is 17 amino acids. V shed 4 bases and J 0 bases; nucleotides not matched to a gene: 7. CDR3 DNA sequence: TGTGCCAGCAGCCTATGGACTAGCGGAGCCAGCACAGATACGCAGTATTTT. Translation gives CASSLWTSGASTDTQYF.

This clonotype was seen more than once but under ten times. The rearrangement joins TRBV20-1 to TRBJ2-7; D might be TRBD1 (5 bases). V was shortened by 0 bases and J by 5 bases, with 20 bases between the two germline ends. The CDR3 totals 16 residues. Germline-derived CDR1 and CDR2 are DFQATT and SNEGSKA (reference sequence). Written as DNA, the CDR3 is TGCAGTGCTAGAGATATTTTATTGGGGCAGGGCAACGAGCAGTACTTC. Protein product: CSARDILLGQGNEQYF.

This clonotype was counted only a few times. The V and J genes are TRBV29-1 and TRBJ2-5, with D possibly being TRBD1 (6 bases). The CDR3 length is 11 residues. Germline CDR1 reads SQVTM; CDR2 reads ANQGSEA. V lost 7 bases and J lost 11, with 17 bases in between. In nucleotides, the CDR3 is TGCAGCGGGGACATCCGCAATGAGCAGTACTTC. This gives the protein CSGDIRNEQYF.

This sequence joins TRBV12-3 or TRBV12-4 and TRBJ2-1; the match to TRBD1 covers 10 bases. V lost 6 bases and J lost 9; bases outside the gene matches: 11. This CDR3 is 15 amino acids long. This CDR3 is CASSSRDRGVGEQFF. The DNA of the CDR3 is TGTGCCAGCAGCTCCCGGGACAGGGGAGTGGGTGAGCAGTTCTTC.

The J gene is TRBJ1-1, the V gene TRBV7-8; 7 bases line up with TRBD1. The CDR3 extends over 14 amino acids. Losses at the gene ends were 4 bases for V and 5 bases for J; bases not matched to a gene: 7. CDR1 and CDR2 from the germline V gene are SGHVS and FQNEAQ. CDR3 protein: CASSSRGDRTEAFF. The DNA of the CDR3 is TGTGCCAGCAGCTCCAGGGGGGATCGGACTGAAGCTTTCTTT.

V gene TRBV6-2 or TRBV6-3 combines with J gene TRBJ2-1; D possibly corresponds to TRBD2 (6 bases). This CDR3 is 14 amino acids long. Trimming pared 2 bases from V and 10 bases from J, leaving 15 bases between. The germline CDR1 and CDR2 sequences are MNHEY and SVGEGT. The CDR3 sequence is CASSYGAGGREQFF. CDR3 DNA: TGTGCCAGCAGTTACGGCGCCGGGGGTCGGGAGCAGTTCTTC.

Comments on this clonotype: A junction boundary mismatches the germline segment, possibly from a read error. CDR3 bases: TGTACCAGTCGTGGCTCCCTAAGTGCCACCTTC. This encodes CTSRGSLSATF. The chain links TRBV3-1 to TRBJ1-2; D is ambiguous. Germline assignment: CDR1 LGHDT and CDR2 YNNKEL (reference sequence). The CDR3 runs to 11 residues.

CDR3 region: CASSRTVTSDTQYF. CDR3 bases: TGTGCCAGCAGCCGGACGGTAACATCAGATACGCAGTATTTT. V gene TRBV5-6 combines with J gene TRBJ2-3; D gene ambiguous. Trimming removed 4 bases from V and 4 bases from J, with 13 bases in between. The germline CDR1 and CDR2 sequences are SGHDT and YYEEEE. CDR3 length equals 14 residues.

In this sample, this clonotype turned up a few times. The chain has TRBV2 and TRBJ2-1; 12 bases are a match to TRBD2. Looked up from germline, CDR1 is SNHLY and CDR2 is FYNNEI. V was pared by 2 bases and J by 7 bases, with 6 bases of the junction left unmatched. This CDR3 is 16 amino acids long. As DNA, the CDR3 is TGTGCCAGCAGTGAACCTAGCGGGGGGGCGCGGAATGAGCAGTTCTTC. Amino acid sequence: CASSEPSGGARNEQFF.

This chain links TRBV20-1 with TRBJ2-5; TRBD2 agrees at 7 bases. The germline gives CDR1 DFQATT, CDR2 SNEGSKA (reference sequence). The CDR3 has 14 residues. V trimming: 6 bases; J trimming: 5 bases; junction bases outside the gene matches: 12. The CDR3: CSALTLADGETQYF. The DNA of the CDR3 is TGCAGTGCCCTTACTCTAGCGGACGGGGAGACCCAGTACTTC.

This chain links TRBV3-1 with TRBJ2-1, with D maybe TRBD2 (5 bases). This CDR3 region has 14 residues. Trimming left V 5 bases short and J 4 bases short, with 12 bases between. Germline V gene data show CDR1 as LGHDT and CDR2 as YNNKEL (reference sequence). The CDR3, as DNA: TGTGCCAGCAGCGCTAGGGAGCGGTACAATGAGCAGTTCTTC. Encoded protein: CASSARERYNEQFF.

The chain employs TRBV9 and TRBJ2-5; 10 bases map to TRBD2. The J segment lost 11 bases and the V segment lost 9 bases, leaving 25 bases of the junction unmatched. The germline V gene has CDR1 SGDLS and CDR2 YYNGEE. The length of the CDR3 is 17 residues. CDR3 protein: CAISESKERGGQNEQYF. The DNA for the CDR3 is TGTGCCATCAGTGAGTCCAAGGAGCGGGGGGGTCAAAATGAGCAGTACTTC.

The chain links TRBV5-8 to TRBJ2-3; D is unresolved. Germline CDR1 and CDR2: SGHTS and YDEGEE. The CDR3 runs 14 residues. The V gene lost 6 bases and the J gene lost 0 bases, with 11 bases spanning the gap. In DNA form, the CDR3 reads TGTGCCAGCAACCTGGAGAGTAGCACAGATACGCAGTATTTT. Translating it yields CASNLESSTDTQYF.

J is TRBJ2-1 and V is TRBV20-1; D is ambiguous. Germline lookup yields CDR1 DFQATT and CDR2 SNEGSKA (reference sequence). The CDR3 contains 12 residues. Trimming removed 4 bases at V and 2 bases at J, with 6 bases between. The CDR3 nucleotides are TGCAGTGCTACTCTTGCCTACAATGAGCAGTTCTTC. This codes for CSATLAYNEQFF.